This T cell receptor (beta chain) was sequenced in a study of shared clonotypes between healthy human individuals. Study-level points and caveats: Naive subsets, compared against memory subsets, generally had larger estimated richness values.

In the case of this clone: The antigen is undetermined.

The donors were adults (healthy and HIV-negative) with no recent acute infections or vaccinations. Partitioning of CD4+ cells yielded a CD45RA+ naive subset and a CD45RA-negative memory subset. Original processing methods: With immunoSEQ giving junction-only sequences and no quality scores, filtering differed. Sequencing was performed with immunoSEQ multiplex PCR; in TCRdb, only in-frame clones are kept and a portion is missing. V and J calls and clone size are those listed in that table; D and trimming were worked out from the DNA. The top ten clones hold 0.35% to 0.45% of a sample with a few million clones, more than 80% of them seen once. The CDR3 length is 14 residues. V was clipped by 4 bases and J by 11 bases, with 18 bases between them. Looked up from germline, CDR1 is SGHTA and CDR2 is FQGNSA.

The chain recombines TRBV7-2 with TRBJ2-4, with TRBD1 as a possible D gene (6 bases). The sample taken for sequencing was naive CD4+ T cells from PBMCs. Described subset: CD45RA+ positively selected. The sequence came from a young man in good health. Some clones in this sample may be carry-over from other donors' samples. The CDR3 protein is CASSSKGVSALQYF. The CDR3 DNA reads TGTGCCAGCAGCTCAAAGGGGGTCTCGGCACTTCAGTACTTC.